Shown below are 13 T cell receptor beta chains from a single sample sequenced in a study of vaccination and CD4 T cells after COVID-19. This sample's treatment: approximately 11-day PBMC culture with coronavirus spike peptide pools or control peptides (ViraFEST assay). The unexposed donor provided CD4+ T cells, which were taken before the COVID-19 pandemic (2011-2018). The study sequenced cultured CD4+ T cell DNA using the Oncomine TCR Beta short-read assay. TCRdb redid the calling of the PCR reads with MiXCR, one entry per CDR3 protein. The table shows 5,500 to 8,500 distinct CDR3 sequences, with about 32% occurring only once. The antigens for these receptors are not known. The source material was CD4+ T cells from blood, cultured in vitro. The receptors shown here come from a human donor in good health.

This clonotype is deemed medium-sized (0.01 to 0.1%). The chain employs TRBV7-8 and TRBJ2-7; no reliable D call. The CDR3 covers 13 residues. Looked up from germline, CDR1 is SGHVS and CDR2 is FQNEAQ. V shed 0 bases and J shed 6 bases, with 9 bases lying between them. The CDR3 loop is CASSLAQDREQYF. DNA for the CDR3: TGTGCCAGCAGCTTAGCGCAGGATCGCGAGCAGTACTTC.

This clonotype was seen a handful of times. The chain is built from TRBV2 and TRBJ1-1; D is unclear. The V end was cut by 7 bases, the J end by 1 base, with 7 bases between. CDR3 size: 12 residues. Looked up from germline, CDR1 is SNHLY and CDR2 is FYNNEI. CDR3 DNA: TGTGCCAGCACCCTATCGAACACTGAAGCTTTCTTT. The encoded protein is CASTLSNTEAFF.

In DNA form, the CDR3 reads TGCAGTGCCCTGAGGGACACCATATATTTT. It yields the protein CSALRDTIYF. The chain carries TRBV20-1 and TRBJ1-3; D call uncertain. CDR3 length equals 10 residues. Trimming pared 6 bases from V and 8 bases from J, leaving 8 bases between. Germline-derived CDR1 and CDR2 are DFQATT and SNEGSKA (reference sequence).

The CDR3: CTSSQGDWEMGELFF. CDR3 in DNA: TGCACCAGCAGCCAAGGGGACTGGGAGATGGGGGAGCTGTTTTTT. V and J are TRBV1 and TRBJ2-2; the table's TRBD2 call for D was not verified on the DNA. TRBV1 is described as a pseudogene. The CDR3 extends over 15 amino acids.

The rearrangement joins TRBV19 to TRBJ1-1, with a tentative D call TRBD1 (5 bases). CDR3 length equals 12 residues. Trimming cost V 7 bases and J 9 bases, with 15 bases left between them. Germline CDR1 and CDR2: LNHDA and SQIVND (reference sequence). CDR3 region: CASNEVGLKAFF. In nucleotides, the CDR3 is TGTGCCAGTAATGAGGTGGGGCTCAAAGCTTTCTTT.

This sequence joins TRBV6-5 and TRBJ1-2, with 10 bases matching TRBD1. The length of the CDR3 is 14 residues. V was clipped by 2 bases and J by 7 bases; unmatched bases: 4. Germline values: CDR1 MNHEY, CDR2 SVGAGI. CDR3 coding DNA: TGTGCCAGCAGTTACCTCGGGACAGGGGTTGGCTACACCTTC. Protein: CASSYLGTGVGYTF.

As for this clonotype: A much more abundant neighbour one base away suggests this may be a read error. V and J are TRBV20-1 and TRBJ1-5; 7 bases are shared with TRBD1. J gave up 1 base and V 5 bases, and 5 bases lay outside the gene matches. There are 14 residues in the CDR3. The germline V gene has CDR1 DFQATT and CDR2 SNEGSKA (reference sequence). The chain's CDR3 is CSARQGSSNQPQHF. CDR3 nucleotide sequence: TGCAGTGCTCGACAGGGTAGCAGCAATCAGCCCCAGCATTTT.

The CDR3 loop is CASSNWDSLKSSYEQYF. The CDR3 nucleotides are TGTGCCAGCAGCAACTGGGACAGCCTCAAGAGCTCCTACGAGCAGTACTTC. This chain links TRBV2 with TRBJ2-7, with 7 bases matching TRBD1. The CDR3 is 17 amino acids. Trimming took 6 bases from V and 0 from J; bases not matched to a gene: 14. Per germline, CDR1 SNHLY and CDR2 FYNNEI.

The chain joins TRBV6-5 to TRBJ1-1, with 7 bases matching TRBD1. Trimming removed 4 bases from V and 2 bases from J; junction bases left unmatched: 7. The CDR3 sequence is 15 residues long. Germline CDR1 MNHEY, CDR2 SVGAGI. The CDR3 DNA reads TGTGCCAGCAGTTCCCCGACAGGGTTCAACACTGAAGCTTTCTTT. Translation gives CASSSPTGFNTEAFF.

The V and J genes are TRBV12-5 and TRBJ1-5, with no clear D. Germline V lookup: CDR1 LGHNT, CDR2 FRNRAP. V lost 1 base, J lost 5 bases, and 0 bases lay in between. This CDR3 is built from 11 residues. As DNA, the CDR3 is TGTGCTAGTGGTTTGGATCAGCCCCAGCATTTT. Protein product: CASGLDQPQHF.

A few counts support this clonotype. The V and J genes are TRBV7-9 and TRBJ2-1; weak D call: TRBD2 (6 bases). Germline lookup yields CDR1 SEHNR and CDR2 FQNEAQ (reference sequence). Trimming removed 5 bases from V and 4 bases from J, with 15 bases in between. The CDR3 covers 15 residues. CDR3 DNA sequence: TGTGCCAGCAGCCCCTCTAGCGCGAATTACAATGAGCAGTTCTTC. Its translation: CASSPSSANYNEQFF.

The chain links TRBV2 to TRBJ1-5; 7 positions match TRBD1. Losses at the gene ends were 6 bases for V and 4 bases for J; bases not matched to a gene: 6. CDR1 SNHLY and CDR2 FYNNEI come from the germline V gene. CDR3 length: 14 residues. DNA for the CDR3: TGTGCCAGCAGGCCGGGACAGATAAATCAGCCCCAGCATTTT. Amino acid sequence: CASRPGQINQPQHF.

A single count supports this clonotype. The CDR3 DNA sequence: TGTGCCAGCAGCCGAGGAGCGGGGGGGATATACAATGAGCAGTTCTTC. Protein product: CASSRGAGGIYNEQFF. The V gene is TRBV5-4, the J gene TRBJ2-1; 10 nucleotides agree with TRBD2. With V trimmed by 4 bases and J by 4 bases, 8 bases remained unmatched. Germline V CDR1 and CDR2: SGHNT, YYREEE (reference sequence). The CDR3 is 16 residues long.